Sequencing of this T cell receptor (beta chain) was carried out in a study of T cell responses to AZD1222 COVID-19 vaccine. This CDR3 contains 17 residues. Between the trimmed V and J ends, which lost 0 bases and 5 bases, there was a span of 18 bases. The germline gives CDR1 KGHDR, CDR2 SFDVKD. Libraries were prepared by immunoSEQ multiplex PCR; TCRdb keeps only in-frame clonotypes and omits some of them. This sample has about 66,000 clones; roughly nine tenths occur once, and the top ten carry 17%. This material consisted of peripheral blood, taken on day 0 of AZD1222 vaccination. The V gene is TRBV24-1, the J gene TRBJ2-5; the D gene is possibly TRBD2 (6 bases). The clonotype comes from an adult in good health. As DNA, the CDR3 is TGTGCCACCAGTGATTTGCCTTCAATTTGGAGGGGCGAGACCCAGTACTTC. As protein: CATSDLPSIWRGETQYF.